This entry concerns a single T cell receptor (beta chain). The data derive from a study of memory CD4+ T cells and cytomegalovirus serostatus. Assay used: immunoSEQ multiplex PCR; TCRdb lists only in-frame clones, some missing. The sample lists 80,000 or so clones, around 78% occurring once. The sort gate was single viable CD3+CD4+CD8-CD45RO+ cells for memory CD4+ T cells. The sequence was obtained from an adult in good health and CMV-seropositive. Sequenced material: memory CD4+ T cells from blood.

The CDR3 DNA is TGTGCCAGCAGCCCTCGACAGGGCTTTCAGCCCCAGCATTTT. Its translation: CASSPRQGFQPQHF. The chain carries TRBV7-8 and TRBJ1-5, with 7 nucleotides matching TRBD1. Losses at the gene ends were 5 bases for V and 6 bases for J; bases not matched to a gene: 7. CDR3 length: 14 residues. The V gene's germline CDR1 is SGHVS and CDR2 FQNEAQ.